This paragraph reports one TCR beta chain. The table lists this clone with a count of one. What this receptor recognizes is not known. Base qualities are not at hand, and no much larger clone is one base apart. This sample is part of a study of cytomegalovirus exposure and HLA in healthy donors (dated by TCRdb to about 2017). Background for the entire study: An earlier analysis of around 600 of the donors reported approximately 300 Gb of sequence data and 117 million unique TCR beta sequences from some 180 million T cells. An early release that covered about 600 HLA-typed donors contained approximately 290 gigabases of sequencing data and approximately 85 million unique TCR sequences. The genetic ancestry cluster associated with self-reported Caucasian donors included over 80% of the 300 to 400 genotyped donors. The study was designed to test whether signatures of past pathogen exposure could be identified by cataloging public T cell receptors. The study profiled the T cell repertoires of fewer than 850 subjects by immunosequencing and related them to cytomegalovirus serostatus. Besides the first cohort of 550 to 750 subjects, a separate validation cohort made up of 120 different subjects was used. High-throughput TCR immunosequencing, statistical association of individual TCRs with disease status, and machine learning were combined to predict cytomegalovirus infection status. To study patterns of TCR occurrence, a later analysis re-analyzed previously published TCR beta repertoires from 500 to 850 donors and added high-resolution HLA genotyping. In the later analysis, no new phenotypic data were used to find candidate immune exposures; instead, reliance was placed on TCR beta sequences and their occurrence across donors. In an earlier analysis of around 540 of the donors, high-throughput TCR beta sequencing was used to judge whether each TCR beta V gene segment behaved as functional or pseudogenic. Donor age, sex, ethnicity and CMV serostatus were compiled alongside the repertoire data. A later genetic analysis used genome-wide SNP genotypes for about 60% of the 666 donors, treating that subset as a discovery cohort. All discovery cohort repertoires had been generated using a single sequencing platform. Both class I and class II loci were covered by HLA typing, at four-digit resolution. Typing coverage differed by locus: A, B, C, DRB1 and DQB1 were typed in about 620-630 donors, DQA1 in about 550, DPA1 in around 600, and DPB1 in 472. Because of strong linkage in the cohort, a few DR-DQ haplotypes were treated as single units for association and clustering. On average, around 240,000 unique TCR beta nucleotide sequences were sequenced per donor among several hundred genotyped donors of the cohort, with about 17% of those sequences being non-productive.

In total, approximately 690 healthy bone marrow donors made up the cohort. All cohort members were sampled while nominally healthy, although unrecorded immune exposures were likely present. The donor was CMV seronegative and belonged to the group of approximately 320 seronegative cohort members. A peripheral blood sample was provided by each donor, and peripheral blood mononuclear cells were used for TCR beta sequencing. The Qiagen DNeasy Blood Extraction Kit was used to extract genomic DNA from the blood cell samples. The library was built by means of the immunoSEQ multiplex PCR assay. For the multiplex PCR, a mixture combining 60 forward primers for TCR Vbeta segments and 13 reverse primers for TCR Jbeta segments was used. The CDR3 region of rearranged TCR beta genes was amplified from genomic DNA by a multiplex PCR assay. On the Illumina HiSeq System, the amplified TCR beta libraries were sequenced as 87-base-pair reads. The authors' pipeline ran thus. A later analysis tallied roughly 76 million unique TCR beta chains across the roughly 610 repertoires, and some 12 million of those chains were shared by two or more donors. A nearest-neighbor algorithm error-corrected the raw reads and collapsed the reads into unique sequences, merging closely related sequences to remove PCR and sequencing errors. CDR3 sequences were aligned to IMGT reference sequences to assign V, D and J gene segments. Each retained sequence needed at least a six-nucleotide match to both a V gene segment and a J gene segment. A rearrangement counted as productive if the CDR3 had no stop codons and remained in frame with V and J, and every other rearrangement counted as non-productive. Following IMGT convention, CDR3 was defined as the stretch from the second conserved V-encoded cysteine to the conserved J-encoded phenylalanine. Sequences without an unambiguous match to a single V gene segment were excluded from the earlier analysis of approximately 600 of the donors. In an earlier analysis of around 600 of the donors, V segments were called functional above 56.7% productive rearrangements and were called segregating when the between-donor standard deviation exceeded 5%. A statistical classification framework was built for diagnosing cytomegalovirus status from the catalog of TCR beta chain sequences. In a later analysis, V and J genes were assigned by comparing TCR nucleotide sequences against IMGT/GENE-DB human TR gene sequences. Using the TCRdist pipeline, a later analysis assigned CDR3 sequences along with most-parsimonious VDJ recombination scenarios. A later analysis defined each TCR beta chain by its CDR3 amino acid sequence plus V-gene family, and excluded reads lacking a unique V-gene family. To address suspected cross-contamination and a sequencing artifact, a later analysis removed around 590 highly shared, low-generation-probability nucleotide sequences. In a later analysis, a clonal expansion index for each public chain was calculated from normalized within-repertoire ranks of inferred template counts. In a later analysis, generation probabilities were computed with a VDJ recombination model fitted to out-of-frame rearrangements, and the resulting probabilities were checked against IGoR. In a later analysis, TCR-TCR, TCR-HLA and TCR-CMV co-occurrence was scored with hypergeometric tests, and a repertoire-size bias correction was applied to TCR pairs. In a later analysis, false discovery rates were estimated by permuting HLA or CMV assignments 20 times. A later analysis grouped co-occurring TCRs with DBSCAN, adding TCRdist sequence similarity when clustering within HLA-allele-positive subsets. Repertoires with fewer than 30,000 or more than 120,000 public chains, plus five repertoires with anomalous nucleotide sharing, were excluded from co-occurrence clustering. In its TCRdb copy, this immuneACCESS table keeps in-frame sequences only and misses some clones. Where compared with another copy, unresolved V genes explain less than half of these, and the others have no known cause. D and trimming were read from the DNA, whereas the V and J calls and clone size are those reported in that table. This sample holds 250,000 to 350,000 clones; under 90% were observed only once. The ten largest clones take up about 0.3% of the sample.

Counted from cysteine to phenylalanine, this CDR3 has 14 amino acids. The entry retains the CDR3 DNA only, 42 bases that are in frame from base 1. The germline V gene yields MNHNS for CDR1 and SASEGT for CDR2. V is cut by 6 bases and J by 0 bases, and the space between the germline ends is 8 bases. The full study reports these points: A later genetic analysis reported fewer N-insertions in productive TCRs among donors in an Asian-associated ancestry cluster than the roughly 620-donor mean. In vitro tests confirmed that a few of the cytomegalovirus-associated TCR beta chains recognize cytomegalovirus antigens. In a later analysis, several top co-occurrence clusters were reported to appear linked to parvovirus B19, influenza, CMV and Epstein-Barr virus. Approximately 16 rarely observed V segments, including chromosome 9 orphons, were excluded from the earlier analysis of several hundred of the donors because counts were too low. A later analysis found that most CMV-associated TCR beta chains appeared HLA-restricted, with HLA associations seemingly driven largely by CMV exposure. Across donors, most TCR sequences were observed very rarely, whereas some public TCRs were present in many individuals. A total of roughly 160 TCR beta chains were listed by the study as associated with cytomegalovirus. For the cohort, immune exposure information was limited to CMV serostatus. A later analysis found that TCR association rates varied across HLA loci, with DRB1 alleles showing the most associated TCRs and HLA-C alleles the fewest. In a later analysis, HLA-associated TCR beta chains were found to be more clonally expanded and to have lower generation probabilities than equally common non-associated chains. A further reported finding was that TCR beta sequences accurately predicted the HLA-A and HLA-B alleles for most subjects in the first cohort. Because HLA typing was missing for some donors at each locus, association tests included only the typed subset. An association between a missense DCLRE1C variant and V-gene and J-gene trimming of TCR beta chains was found in a later genetic analysis and replicated in an independent cohort. A group of highly shared sequence variants was considered likely to be a technical artifact of the sequencing pipeline. This cohort had only TCR beta chains sequenced, and the lack of alpha or paired-chain data limited which features could be detected. In a later analysis, 16,951 TCR beta sequences were associated with specific HLA alleles at a false discovery rate of 0.05. Assigning TCR associations to individual alleles was difficult when HLA alleles, especially DR and DQ, strongly co-occurred. The classifier was reported to diagnose cytomegalovirus status with high specificity and sensitivity in both the original and validation cohorts. In an earlier analysis of around 600 of the donors, most TCR beta V segments appeared in productive rearrangements about 87% or about 30% of the time, broadly matching IMGT annotations. Correlated functional status among segregating V segments might be attributable to linkage disequilibrium, but an unknown experimental factor could not be ruled out. Because the 87-base-pair reads could not distinguish some IMGT-functional V segments, including TRBV6-2 and TRBV6-3, those segments were excluded. It was suggested by the authors that the approach could potentially be generalized to other disease states and immunological phenotypes. Presence/absence analyses assumed roughly uniform sequencing depth across donors, an assumption that may not hold.

Sequences were obtained from PBMCs. This receptor chain uses TRBV6-1 and TRBJ2-2; no D gene can be assigned with confidence. This sequence was found in a girl between 2 and 10 years old in good health and CMV-seronegative. The DNA sequence is TGTGCCAGCAGGGTCCTAGCGAACACCGGGGAGCTGTTTTTT. This sequence encodes CASRVLANTGELFF.